This T cell receptor beta chain was documented in a study of vaccination effects on CD4 cells after COVID-19. The study's findings and limits: After vaccination, at late timepoints, clones induced by infection and by vaccine contracted markedly.

Repertoires were generated with immunoSEQ multiplex PCR, while TCRdb's copy carries only in-frame clones and drops some. This sample has over 55,000 clones; roughly 79% occur once, and the top ten carry more than 2%. Concerning this clone itself: Its cognate antigen is unknown.

The germline V gene encodes CDR1 LGHDT and CDR2 YNNKEL (reference sequence). CDR3 length: 17 amino acids. Trimming stripped 0 bases from V and 4 bases from J, with 17 bases between. Before sequencing, viral peptide pools were used by the ViraFEST assay to expand antigen-specific CD4+ T cells. The authors isolated CD4+ T cells after around 9 days of culture. Having tested negative for nucleocapsid antibodies, the vaccine recipients showed no prior SARS-CoV-2 infection. The V gene is TRBV3-1 (or the pseudogene TRBV3-2), the J gene TRBJ2-3; maybe TRBD2 (5 bases). Sample: CD4+ T cells from PBMCs cultured with HCoV-229E spike peptides, taken before COVID-19 vaccination. The TCR sequence derives from a human donor who received a COVID-19 vaccine. CDR3 amino acids: CASSQDFWRRTSDTQYF. The CDR3 nucleotides are TGTGCCAGCAGCCAAGATTTTTGGAGACGGACTTCAGATACGCAGTATTTT.